What follows describes a single T cell receptor beta chain. What it binds is unknown. The sample comes from a study of T cell responses to AZD1222 COVID-19 vaccine. Study results and limitations: It should be noted that donors were predominantly white British and more often female, and clonal diversity was possibly underestimated.

The protocol was immunoSEQ multiplex PCR, while the TCRdb copy is restricted to in-frame clones and leaves out a portion. The table includes tens of thousands of clones, around nine tenths detected once. Trimming removed 1 base from V and 7 bases from J, with 6 bases in between. The CDR3 runs 12 residues. The germline V gene encodes CDR1 SGHNT and CDR2 YYREEE (reference sequence). This sequence was found in an adult who received the AZD1222 COVID-19 vaccine. The rearrangement joins TRBV5-4 to TRBJ1-5, with D hard to call. The material was peripheral blood, obtained 28 days after the second AZD1222 dose. CDR3 DNA sequence: TGTGCCAGCAGCTTGCCTGGCCAGCCCCAGCATTTT. Translated: CASSLPGQPQHF. Filled out from reference TRBV5-4 and TRBJ1-5, the complete variable domain reads ETGVTQSPTHLIKTRGQQVTLRCSSQSGHNTVSWYQQALGQGPQFIFQYYREEENGRGNFPPRFSGLQFPNYSSELNVNALELDDSALYLCASSLPGQPQHFGDGTRLSIL.